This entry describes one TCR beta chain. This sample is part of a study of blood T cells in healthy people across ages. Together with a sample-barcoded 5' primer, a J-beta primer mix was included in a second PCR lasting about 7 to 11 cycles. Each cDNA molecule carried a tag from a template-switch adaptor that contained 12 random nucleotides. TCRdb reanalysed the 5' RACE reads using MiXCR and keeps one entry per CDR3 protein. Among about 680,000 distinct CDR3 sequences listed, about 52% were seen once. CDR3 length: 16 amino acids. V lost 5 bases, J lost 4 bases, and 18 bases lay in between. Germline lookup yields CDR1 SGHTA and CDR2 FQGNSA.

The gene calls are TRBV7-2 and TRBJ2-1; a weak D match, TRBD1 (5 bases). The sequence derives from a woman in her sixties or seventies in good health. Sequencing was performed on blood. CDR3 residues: CASSSREVGLYNEQFF. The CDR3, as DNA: TGTGCCAGCAGCAGTAGAGAGGTGGGGCTATACAATGAGCAGTTCTTC. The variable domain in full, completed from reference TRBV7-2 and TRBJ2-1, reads GAGVSQSPSNKVTEKGKDVELRCDPISGHTALYWYRQSLGQGLEFLIYFQGNSAPDKSGLPSDRFSAERTGGSVSTLTIQRTQQEDSAVYLCASSSREVGLYNEQFFGPGTRLTVL.